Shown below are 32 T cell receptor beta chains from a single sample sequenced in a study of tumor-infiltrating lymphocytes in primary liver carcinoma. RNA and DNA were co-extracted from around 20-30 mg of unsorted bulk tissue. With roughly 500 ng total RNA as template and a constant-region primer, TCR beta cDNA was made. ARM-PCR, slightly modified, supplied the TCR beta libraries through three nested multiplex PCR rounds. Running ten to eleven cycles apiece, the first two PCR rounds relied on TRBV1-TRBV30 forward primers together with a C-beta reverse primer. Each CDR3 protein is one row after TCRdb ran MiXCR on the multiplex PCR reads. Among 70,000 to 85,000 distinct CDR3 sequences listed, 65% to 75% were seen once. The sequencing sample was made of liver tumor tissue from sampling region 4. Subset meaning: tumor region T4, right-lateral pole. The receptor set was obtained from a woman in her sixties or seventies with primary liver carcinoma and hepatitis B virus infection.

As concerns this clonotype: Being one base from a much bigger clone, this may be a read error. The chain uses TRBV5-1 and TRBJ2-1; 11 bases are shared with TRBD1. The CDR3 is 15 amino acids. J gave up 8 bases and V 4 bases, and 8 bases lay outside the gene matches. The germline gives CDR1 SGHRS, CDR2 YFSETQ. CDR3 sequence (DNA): TGCGCCAGCAGCCCGGGACAGGGGGACCACGATGAGCAGTTCTTC. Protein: CASSPGQGDHDEQFF.

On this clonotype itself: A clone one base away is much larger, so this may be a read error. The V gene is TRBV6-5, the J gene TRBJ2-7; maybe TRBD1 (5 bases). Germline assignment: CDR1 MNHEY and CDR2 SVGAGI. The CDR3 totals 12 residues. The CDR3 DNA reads TGTGCCAGCAGTGTCCGGCAGGGCGAGCAGCACTTC. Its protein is CASSVRQGEQHF.

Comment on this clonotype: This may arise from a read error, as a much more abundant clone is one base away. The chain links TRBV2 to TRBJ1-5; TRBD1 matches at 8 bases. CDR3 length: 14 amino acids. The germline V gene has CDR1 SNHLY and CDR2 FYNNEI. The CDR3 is CAGSDLTGAQPQHF. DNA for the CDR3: TGTGCCGGCAGTGACTTGACAGGGGCTCAGCCCCAGCATTTT.

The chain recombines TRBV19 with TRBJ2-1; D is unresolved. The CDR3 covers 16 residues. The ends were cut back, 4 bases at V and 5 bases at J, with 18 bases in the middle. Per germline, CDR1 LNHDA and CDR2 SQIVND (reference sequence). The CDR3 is CASSTARASRDNEQFF. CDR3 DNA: TGTGCCAGTAGTACCGCTAGGGCATCCCGAGACAATGAGCAGTTCTTC.

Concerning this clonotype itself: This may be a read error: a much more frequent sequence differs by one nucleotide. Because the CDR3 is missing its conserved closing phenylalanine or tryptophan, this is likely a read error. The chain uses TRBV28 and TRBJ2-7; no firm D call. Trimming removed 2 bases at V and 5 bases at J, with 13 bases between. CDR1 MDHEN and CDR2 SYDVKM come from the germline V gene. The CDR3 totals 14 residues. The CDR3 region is CASSLGVGRNEQYS. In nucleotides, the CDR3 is TGTGCCAGCAGTTTAGGGGTGGGTCGGAACGAGCAGTACTCC.

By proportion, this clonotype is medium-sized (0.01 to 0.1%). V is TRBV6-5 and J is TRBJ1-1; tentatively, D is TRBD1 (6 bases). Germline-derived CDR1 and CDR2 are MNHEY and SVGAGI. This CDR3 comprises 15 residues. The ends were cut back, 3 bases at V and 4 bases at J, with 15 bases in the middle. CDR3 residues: CASSYSGGSSTEAFF. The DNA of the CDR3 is TGTGCCAGCAGTTATTCCGGGGGCTCGAGCACTGAAGCTTTCTTT.

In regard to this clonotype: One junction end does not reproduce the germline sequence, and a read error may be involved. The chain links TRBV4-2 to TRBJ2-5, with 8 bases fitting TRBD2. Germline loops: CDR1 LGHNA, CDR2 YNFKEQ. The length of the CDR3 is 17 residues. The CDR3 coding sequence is TGTGCCAGCGGCCAAACCGGGACTAGGAGTGTCTCAGAGACCCAGTACTTC. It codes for CASGQTGTRSVSETQYF.

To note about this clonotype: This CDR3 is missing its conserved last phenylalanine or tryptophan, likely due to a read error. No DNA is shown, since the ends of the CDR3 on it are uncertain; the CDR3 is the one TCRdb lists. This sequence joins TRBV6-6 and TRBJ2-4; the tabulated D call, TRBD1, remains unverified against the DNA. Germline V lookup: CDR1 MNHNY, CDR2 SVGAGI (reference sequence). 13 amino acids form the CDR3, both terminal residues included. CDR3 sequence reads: CASSLRDRGPPTN.

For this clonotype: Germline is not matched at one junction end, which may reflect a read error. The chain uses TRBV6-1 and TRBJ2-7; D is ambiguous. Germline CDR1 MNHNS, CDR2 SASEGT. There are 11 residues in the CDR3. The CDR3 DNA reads TGTGCCAGCAATGAATCTCGCGAGCAGTATTTC. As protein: CASNESREQYF.

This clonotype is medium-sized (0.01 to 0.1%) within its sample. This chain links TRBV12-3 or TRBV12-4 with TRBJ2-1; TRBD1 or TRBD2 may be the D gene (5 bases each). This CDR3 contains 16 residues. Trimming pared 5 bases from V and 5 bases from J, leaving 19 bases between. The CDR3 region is CASSKVVWGSDNEQFF. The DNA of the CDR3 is TGTGCCAGCAGTAAAGTTGTGTGGGGGAGCGACAATGAGCAGTTCTTC.

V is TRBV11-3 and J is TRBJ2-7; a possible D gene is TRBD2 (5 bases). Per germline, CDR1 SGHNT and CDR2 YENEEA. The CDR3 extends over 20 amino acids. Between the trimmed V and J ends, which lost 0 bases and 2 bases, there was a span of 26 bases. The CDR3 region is CASSLEASGRHLRATYEQYF. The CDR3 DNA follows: TGTGCCAGCAGCTTAGAAGCCAGTGGGAGACATCTTCGGGCAACCTACGAGCAGTACTTC.

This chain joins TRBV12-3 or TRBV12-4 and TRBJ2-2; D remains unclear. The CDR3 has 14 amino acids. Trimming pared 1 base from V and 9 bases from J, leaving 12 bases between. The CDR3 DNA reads TGTGCCAGCAGTTTAGAGCAGCCGACCAGGGAGCTGTTTTTT. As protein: CASSLEQPTRELFF.

CDR3 residues: CASSRISGIGEQYF. In DNA, the CDR3 is TGTGCCAGCAGTCGGATTAGCGGGATTGGCGAGCAGTACTTC. The gene calls are TRBV12-3 or TRBV12-4 and TRBJ2-7; 8 nucleotides match TRBD2. The CDR3 runs 14 residues. After removal of 5 bases from V and 6 bases from J, the junction contained 9 bases not matched to a gene.

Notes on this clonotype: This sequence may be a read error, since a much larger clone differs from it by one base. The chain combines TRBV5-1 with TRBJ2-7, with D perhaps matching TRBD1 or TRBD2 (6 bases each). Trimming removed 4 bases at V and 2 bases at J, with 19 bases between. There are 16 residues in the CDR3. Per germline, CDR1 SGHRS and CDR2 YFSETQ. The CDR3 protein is CASSLTRGVHTYEQYF. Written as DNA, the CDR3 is TGCGCCAGCAGCCTAACTAGGGGGGTCCATACCTACGAGCAGTACTTC.

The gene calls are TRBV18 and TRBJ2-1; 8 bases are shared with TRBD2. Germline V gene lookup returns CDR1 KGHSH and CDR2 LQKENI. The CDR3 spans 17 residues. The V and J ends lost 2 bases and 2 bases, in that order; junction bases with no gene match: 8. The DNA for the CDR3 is TGTGCCAGCTCACCAGTGTCTAGCGGGTTAACCTACAATGAGCAGTTCTTC. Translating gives CASSPVSSGLTYNEQFF.

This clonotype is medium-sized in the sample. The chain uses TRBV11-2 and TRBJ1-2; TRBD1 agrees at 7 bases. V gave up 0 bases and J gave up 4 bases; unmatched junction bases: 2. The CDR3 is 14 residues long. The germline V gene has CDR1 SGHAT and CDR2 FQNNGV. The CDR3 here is CASSLEPGGYGYTF. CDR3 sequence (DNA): TGTGCCAGCAGCTTAGAACCAGGGGGCTATGGCTACACCTTC. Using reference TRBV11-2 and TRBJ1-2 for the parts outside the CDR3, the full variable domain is EAGVAQSPRYKIIEKRQSVAFWCNPISGHATLYWYQQILGQGPKLLIQFQNNGVVDDSQLPKDRFSAERLKGVDSTLKIQPAKLEDSAVYLCASSLEPGGYGYTFGSGTRLTVV.

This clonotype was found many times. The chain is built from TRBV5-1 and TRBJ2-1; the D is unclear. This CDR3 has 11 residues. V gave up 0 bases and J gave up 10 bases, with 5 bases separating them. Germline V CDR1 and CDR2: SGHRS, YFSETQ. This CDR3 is CASSLGVEQFF. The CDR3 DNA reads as TGCGCCAGCAGCTTGGGTGTCGAGCAGTTCTTC.

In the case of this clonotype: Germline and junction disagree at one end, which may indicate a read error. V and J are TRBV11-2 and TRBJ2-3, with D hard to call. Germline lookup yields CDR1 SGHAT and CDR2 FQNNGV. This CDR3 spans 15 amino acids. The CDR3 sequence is CVSSLVSRSTDTLYF. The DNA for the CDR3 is TGTGTCAGCAGCTTAGTAAGTCGCAGCACAGATACGCTGTATTTT.

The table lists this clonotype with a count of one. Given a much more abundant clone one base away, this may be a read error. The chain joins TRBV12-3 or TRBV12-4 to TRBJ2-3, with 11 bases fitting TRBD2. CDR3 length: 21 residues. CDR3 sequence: CASRPHTGLAGGPFNSDTRYF. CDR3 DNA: TGTGCCAGCAGGCCTCACACAGGTTTAGCGGGAGGGCCCTTTAATTCAGATACGCGGTATTTT.

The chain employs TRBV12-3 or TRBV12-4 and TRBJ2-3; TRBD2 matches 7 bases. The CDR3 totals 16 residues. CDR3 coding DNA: TGTGTCAGTAGTGACATAGGGCCAGGGAGGGCCTATACGCAGTATTTT. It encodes CVSSDIGPGRAYTQYF.

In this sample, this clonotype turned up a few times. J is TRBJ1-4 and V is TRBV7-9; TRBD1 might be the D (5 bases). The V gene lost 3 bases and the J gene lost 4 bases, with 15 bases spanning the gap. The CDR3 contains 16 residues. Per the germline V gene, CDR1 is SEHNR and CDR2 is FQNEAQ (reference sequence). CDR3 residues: CASSLGPGTLNEKLFF. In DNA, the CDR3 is TGTGCCAGCAGCTTGGGGCCAGGGACCCTTAATGAAAAACTGTTTTTT.

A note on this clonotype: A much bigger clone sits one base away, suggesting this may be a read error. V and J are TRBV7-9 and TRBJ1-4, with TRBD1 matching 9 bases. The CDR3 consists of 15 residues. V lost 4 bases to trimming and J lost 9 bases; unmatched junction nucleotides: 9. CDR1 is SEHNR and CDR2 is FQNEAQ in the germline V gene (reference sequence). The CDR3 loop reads CASSSVGTGNKKLFF. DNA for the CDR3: TGTGCCAGCAGCTCAGTGGGGACAGGGAATAAAAAACTGTTTTTT.

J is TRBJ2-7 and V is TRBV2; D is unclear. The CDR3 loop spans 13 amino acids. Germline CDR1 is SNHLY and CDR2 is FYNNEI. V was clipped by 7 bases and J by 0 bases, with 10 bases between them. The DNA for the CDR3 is TGTGCCAGCATTGGTTGGAGCTCCTACGAGCAGTACTTC. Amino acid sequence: CASIGWSSYEQYF.

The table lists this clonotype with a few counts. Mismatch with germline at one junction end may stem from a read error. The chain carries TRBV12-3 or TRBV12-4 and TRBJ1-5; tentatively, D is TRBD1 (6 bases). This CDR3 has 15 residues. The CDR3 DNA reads TGTGCCAGCAGTCCAGGGGATCCACGGGCGGTGACCCAGCATTTC. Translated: CASSPGDPRAVTQHF.

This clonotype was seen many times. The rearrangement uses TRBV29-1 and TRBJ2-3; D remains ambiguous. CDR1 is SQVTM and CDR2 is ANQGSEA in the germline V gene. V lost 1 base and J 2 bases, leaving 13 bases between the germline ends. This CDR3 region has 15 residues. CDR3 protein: CSVEGGYPNTDTQYF. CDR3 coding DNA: TGCAGCGTTGAAGGGGGATACCCAAACACAGATACGCAGTATTTT.

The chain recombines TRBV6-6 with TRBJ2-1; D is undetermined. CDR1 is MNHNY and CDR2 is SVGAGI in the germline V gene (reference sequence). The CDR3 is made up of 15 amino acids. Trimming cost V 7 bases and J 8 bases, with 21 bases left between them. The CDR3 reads CASKSQRSSYDEQFF. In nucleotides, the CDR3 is TGTGCCAGCAAGTCACAAAGAAGCTCATACGATGAGCAGTTCTTC.

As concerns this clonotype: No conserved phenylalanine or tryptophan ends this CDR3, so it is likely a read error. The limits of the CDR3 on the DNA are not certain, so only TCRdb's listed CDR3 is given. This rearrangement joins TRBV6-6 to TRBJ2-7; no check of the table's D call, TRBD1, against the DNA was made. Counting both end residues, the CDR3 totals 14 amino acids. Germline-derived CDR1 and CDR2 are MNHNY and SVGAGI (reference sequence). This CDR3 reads CASSEGTGTGERYY.

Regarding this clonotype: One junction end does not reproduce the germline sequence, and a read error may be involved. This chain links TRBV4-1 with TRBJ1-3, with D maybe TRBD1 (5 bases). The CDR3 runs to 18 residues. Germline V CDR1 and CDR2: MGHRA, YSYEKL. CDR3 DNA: TGCGCCAGCAGCCCCTCGGGGCAGGGAGGTTTGGCTGGAAACATCATATATTTT. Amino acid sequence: CASSPSGQGGLAGNIIYF.

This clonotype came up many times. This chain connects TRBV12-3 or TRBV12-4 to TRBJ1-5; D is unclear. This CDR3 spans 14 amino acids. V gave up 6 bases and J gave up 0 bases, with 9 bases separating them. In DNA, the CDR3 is TGTGCCAGCAGCGCCCTTAATAGCAATCAGCCCCAGCATTTT. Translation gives CASSALNSNQPQHF.

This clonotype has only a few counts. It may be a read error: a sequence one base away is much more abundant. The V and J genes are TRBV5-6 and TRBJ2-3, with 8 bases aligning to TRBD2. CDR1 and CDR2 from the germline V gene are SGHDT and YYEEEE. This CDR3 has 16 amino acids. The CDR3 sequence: CASGSEERTSTGTQYF. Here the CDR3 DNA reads TGTGCCAGTGGGTCGGAAGAGAGGACTAGCACAGGTACGCAGTATTTT.

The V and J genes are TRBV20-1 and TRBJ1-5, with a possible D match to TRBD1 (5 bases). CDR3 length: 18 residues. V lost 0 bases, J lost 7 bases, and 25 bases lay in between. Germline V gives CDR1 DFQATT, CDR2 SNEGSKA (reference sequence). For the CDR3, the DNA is TGCAGTGCTAGAGATCGGGCTGGTGGGGCCAGGCTACGGCAGCCCCAGCATTTT. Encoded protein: CSARDRAGGARLRQPQHF.

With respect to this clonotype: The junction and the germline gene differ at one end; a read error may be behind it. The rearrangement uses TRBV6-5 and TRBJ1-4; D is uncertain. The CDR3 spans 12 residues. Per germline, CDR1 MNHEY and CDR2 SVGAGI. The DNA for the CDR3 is TGTGCCAGCATTGGGATTGCGGAAAAACTGTTATTT. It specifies CASIGIAEKLLF.